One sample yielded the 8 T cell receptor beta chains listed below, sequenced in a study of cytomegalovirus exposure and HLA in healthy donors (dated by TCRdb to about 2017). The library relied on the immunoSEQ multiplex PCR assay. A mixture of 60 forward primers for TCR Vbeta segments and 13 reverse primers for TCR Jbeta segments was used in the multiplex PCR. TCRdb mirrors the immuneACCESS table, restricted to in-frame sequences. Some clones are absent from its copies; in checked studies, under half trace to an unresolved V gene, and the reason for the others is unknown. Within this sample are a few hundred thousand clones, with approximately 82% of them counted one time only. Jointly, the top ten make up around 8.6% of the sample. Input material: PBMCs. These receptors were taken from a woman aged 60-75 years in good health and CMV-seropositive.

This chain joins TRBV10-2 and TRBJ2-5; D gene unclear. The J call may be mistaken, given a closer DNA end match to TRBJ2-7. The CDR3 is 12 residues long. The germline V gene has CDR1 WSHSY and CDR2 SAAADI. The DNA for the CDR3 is TGCGCCAGCAGTGAGGACACCTACGAGCAGTACTTC. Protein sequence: CASSEDTYEQYF.

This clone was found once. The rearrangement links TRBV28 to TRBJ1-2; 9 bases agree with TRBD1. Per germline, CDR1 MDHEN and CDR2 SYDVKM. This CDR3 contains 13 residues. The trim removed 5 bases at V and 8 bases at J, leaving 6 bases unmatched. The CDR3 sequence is CASSGGQGVGYTF. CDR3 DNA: TGTGCCAGCAGTGGGGGACAGGGTGTCGGCTACACCTTC.

CDR3 DNA sequence: TGTGCCAGCAGTGGGTGGAGCATGAACACTGAAGCTTTCTTT. Amino acid sequence: CASSGWSMNTEAFF. The chain couples TRBV25-1 to TRBJ1-1; no firm D call. V was clipped by 4 bases and J by 0 bases, with 9 bases between them. Germline loops: CDR1 MGHDK, CDR2 SYGVNS. The CDR3 covers 14 residues.

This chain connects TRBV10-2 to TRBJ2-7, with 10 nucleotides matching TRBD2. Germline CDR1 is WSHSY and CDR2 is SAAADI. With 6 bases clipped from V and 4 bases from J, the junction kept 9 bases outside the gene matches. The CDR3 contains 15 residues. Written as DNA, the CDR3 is TGCGCCAGCAGCCTAGCGGGGGACCTGAGATACGAGCAGTACTTC. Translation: CASSLAGDLRYEQYF.

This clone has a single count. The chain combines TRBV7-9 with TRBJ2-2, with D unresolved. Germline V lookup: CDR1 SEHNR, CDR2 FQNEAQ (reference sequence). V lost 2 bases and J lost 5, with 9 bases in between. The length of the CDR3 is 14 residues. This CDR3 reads CASSLHRSTGELFF. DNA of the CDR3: TGTGCCAGCAGCTTACACCGGTCGACCGGGGAGCTGTTTTTT.

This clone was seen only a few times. The CDR3 nucleotides read TGTGCCAGCAGGGGGGGGATGGAAGAGACCCAGTACTTC. As protein: CASRGGMEETQYF. The chain links TRBV7-9 to TRBJ2-5, with 7 bases matching TRBD2. This CDR3 is built from 13 residues. V shed 6 bases and J 3 bases; nucleotides not matched to a gene: 4. CDR1 and CDR2 (germline): SEHNR, FQNEAQ (reference sequence).

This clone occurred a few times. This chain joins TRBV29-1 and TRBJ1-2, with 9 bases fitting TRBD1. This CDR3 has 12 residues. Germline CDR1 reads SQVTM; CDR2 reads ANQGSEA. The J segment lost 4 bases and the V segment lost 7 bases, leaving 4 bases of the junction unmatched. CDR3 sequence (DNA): TGCAGCGCGGGACAGGGTCGCTATGGCTACACCTTC. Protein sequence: CSAGQGRYGYTF.

The chain's CDR3 is CASSQGAPRGNTEAFF. The CDR3 coding sequence is TGTGCCAGCAGTCAAGGCGCCCCCCGCGGGAACACTGAAGCTTTCTTT. The chain carries TRBV6-1 and TRBJ1-1; D not resolved. The germline gives CDR1 MNHNS, CDR2 SASEGT. Trimming left V 5 bases short and J 1 base short, with 17 bases between. CDR3 length: 16 amino acids.